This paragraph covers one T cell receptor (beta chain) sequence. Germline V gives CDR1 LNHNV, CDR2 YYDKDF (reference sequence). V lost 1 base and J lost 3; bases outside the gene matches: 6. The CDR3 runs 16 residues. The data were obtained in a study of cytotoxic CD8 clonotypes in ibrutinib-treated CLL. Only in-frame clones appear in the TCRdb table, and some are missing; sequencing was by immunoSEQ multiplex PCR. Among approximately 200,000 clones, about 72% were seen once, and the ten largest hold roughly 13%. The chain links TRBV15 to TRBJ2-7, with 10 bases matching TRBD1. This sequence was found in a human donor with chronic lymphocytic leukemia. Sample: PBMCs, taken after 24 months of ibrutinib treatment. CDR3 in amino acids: CATSRVDRGKSYEQYF. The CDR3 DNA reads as TGTGCCACCAGCAGAGTGGACAGGGGGAAAAGCTACGAGCAGTACTTC.